These 30 T cell receptor beta chains originate from one sample sequenced in a study of naive and memory T cell subsets. Study-wide results and caveats: Possibly reflecting memory cells re-expressing CD45RA, a few larger clonotypes occurred in naive repertoires, especially CD8.

No antigen has been assigned to these receptors. An equimolar mix of two oligonucleotides served as the beta constant-region primer for TRBC1 and TRBC2. Four rounds of PCR amplified the ligated cDNA using nested alpha and beta constant-region primers plus SP2. TCRdb re-derived calls from the UMI-ligation and nested PCR reads in MiXCR, one entry per CDR3 protein. The sample lists roughly 83,000 distinct CDR3 sequences, about 11% occurring once. The specimen was naive CD4+ T cells from blood. These TCRs come from a human donor in good health.

J is TRBJ2-1 and V is TRBV24-1, with D perhaps assigned TRBD1 or TRBD2 (6 bases each). Trimming removed 1 base from V and 10 bases from J, with 19 bases in between. There are 16 residues in the CDR3. Looked up from germline, CDR1 is KGHDR and CDR2 is SFDVKD. The CDR3 region is CATSDFGGAKGKEQFF. CDR3 sequence (DNA): TGTGCCACCAGTGATTTCGGGGGCGCGAAGGGCAAGGAGCAGTTCTTC.

This clonotype was seen a handful of times. The J gene is TRBJ2-1, the V gene TRBV5-1, with a tentative D call TRBD2 (6 bases). V shed 0 bases and J shed 0 bases, with 10 bases lying between them. This CDR3 has 16 amino acids. Germline V lookup: CDR1 SGHRS, CDR2 YFSETQ. In nucleotides, the CDR3 is TGCGCCAGCAGCTTGGCGGCGGGACTCTCCTACAATGAGCAGTTCTTC. Its translation is CASSLAAGLSYNEQFF.

The chain carries TRBV18 and TRBJ1-3; a weak D match, TRBD1 (5 bases). Trimming cost V 2 bases and J 0 bases, with 11 bases left between them. The germline gives CDR1 KGHSH, CDR2 LQKENI. The CDR3 length is 16 residues. DNA of the CDR3: TGTGCCAGCTCACCAAAGCCCAGGGACTCTGGAAACACCATATATTTT. Amino acids: CASSPKPRDSGNTIYF.

This clonotype was found a few times. V gene TRBV27 combines with J gene TRBJ2-5; 9 nucleotides align to TRBD2. CDR1 MNHEY and CDR2 SMNVEV come from the germline V gene (reference sequence). The CDR3 extends over 15 amino acids. V gave up 2 bases and J gave up 2 bases; unmatched junction bases: 3. The chain's CDR3 is CASSLSGRKQETQYF. Here the CDR3 DNA reads TGTGCCAGCAGTTTAAGCGGGAGGAAGCAAGAGACCCAGTACTTC.

This clonotype was recorded at least ten times. This rearrangement joins TRBV18 to TRBJ1-6; possibly TRBD1 for D (5 bases). The V and J ends lost 7 bases and 7 bases respectively, with 14 bases between them. Germline V gives CDR1 KGHSH, CDR2 LQKENI. This CDR3 spans 14 amino acids. CDR3 sequence (DNA): TGTGCCAGCTTCGGGAACGGGGGGAATTCACCCCTCCACTTT. Translating gives CASFGNGGNSPLHF.

V is TRBV12-3 or TRBV12-4 and J is TRBJ2-3; 12 nucleotides line up with TRBD2. The CDR3 covers 16 residues. The ends lost 6 bases at V and 4 bases at J; junction bases unmatched: 8. The DNA of the CDR3 is TGTGCCAGCAGAGCGACTAGCGGGAGTTGGCCAGATACGCAGTATTTT. Translation gives CASRATSGSWPDTQYF.

This clonotype was found a few times. The chain has TRBV6-5 and TRBJ2-2, with 9 bases aligning to TRBD1. The length of the CDR3 is 15 residues. CDR1 MNHEY and CDR2 SVGAGI come from the germline V gene. J lost 4 bases, V lost 5 bases, and 5 bases had no gene match. In DNA form, the CDR3 reads TGTGCCAGCAGTGAAAACAGGGGGCGCACCGGGGAGCTGTTTTTT. Protein product: CASSENRGRTGELFF.

This clonotype has a handful of counts. The genes are TRBV9 and TRBJ2-3; D is unresolved. This CDR3 has 14 amino acids. Germline assignment: CDR1 SGDLS and CDR2 YYNGEE. V lost 0 bases and J lost 0, with 5 bases in between. The CDR3 is CASSVVPSTDTQYF. In DNA, the CDR3 is TGTGCCAGCAGCGTAGTCCCTAGCACAGATACGCAGTATTTT.

This clonotype was observed a handful of times. V usage is TRBV13 and J usage is TRBJ2-4, with D perhaps TRBD1 (5 bases). Trimming pared 4 bases from V and 0 bases from J, leaving 13 bases between. Germline V gene data show CDR1 as PRHDT and CDR2 as FYEKMQ (reference sequence). The CDR3 runs 16 residues. CDR3 amino acids: CASSSRALLAKNIQYF. The CDR3 region has the DNA TGTGCCAGCAGCTCCAGGGCGTTGTTAGCCAAAAACATTCAGTACTTC.

This clonotype was detected many times. The gene calls are TRBV13 and TRBJ2-1; D might be TRBD2 (6 bases). Trimming removed 5 bases from V and 1 base from J, with 15 bases in between. Germline values: CDR1 PRHDT, CDR2 FYEKMQ (reference sequence). The CDR3 runs 16 residues. For the CDR3, the DNA is TGTGCCAGCAGCGGGCGGGGAGACTTATCCTACAATGAGCAGTTCTTC. Translating gives CASSGRGDLSYNEQFF.

This clonotype showed up many times. Here the CDR3 reads CAEKQGENSPLHF. As DNA, the CDR3 is TGTGCCGAAAAACAGGGGGAGAATTCACCCCTCCACTTT. The V and J genes are TRBV14 and TRBJ1-6; 8 bases are shared with TRBD1. CDR1 is SGHDN, CDR2 FVKESK, per germline. The CDR3 runs 13 residues. Trimming removed 11 bases from V and 7 bases from J; junction bases left unmatched: 7.

This clonotype was seen only a few times. V gene TRBV4-3 combines with J gene TRBJ1-6; 7 bases line up with TRBD1. The CDR3 consists of 16 residues. Trimming cost V 1 base and J 4 bases; bases outside gene matches: 4. Germline V gives CDR1 LGHNA, CDR2 YSLEER. The CDR3 region has the DNA TGCGCCAGCAGCCAAGGGGGGGGACAGTATAATTCACCCCTCCACTTT. This gives the protein CASSQGGGQYNSPLHF.

The chain carries TRBV2 and TRBJ1-5; 9 bases line up with TRBD1. Germline V gene lookup returns CDR1 SNHLY and CDR2 FYNNEI. CDR3 length equals 15 residues. The V and J ends lost 6 bases and 6 bases, in that order; junction bases with no gene match: 9. This CDR3 reads CASSGTGFAGQPQHF. The CDR3 DNA is TGTGCCAGCAGCGGGACAGGGTTCGCGGGTCAGCCCCAGCATTTT.

The CDR3 protein is CSVGPDGPTEAFF. The CDR3 region has the DNA TGCAGCGTTGGCCCTGACGGGCCCACTGAAGCTTTCTTT. The chain has TRBV29-1 and TRBJ1-1, with D hard to call. Per germline, CDR1 SQVTM and CDR2 ANQGSEA. The CDR3 sequence is 13 residues long. Trimming shortened V by 4 bases and J by 4 bases, and 13 bases separated the two germline ends.

The table lists this clonotype with many counts. The genes are TRBV7-9 and TRBJ1-1; possibly TRBD1 for D (6 bases). Germline V lookup: CDR1 SEHNR, CDR2 FQNEAQ (reference sequence). The CDR3 extends over 13 amino acids. V was pared by 8 bases and J by 3 bases, with 13 bases between. The CDR3 DNA sequence: TGTGCCAGCTCACTGAGGGGGGACACTGAAGCTTTCTTT. Translated: CASSLRGDTEAFF. The whole variable domain, remainder taken from reference TRBV7-9 and TRBJ1-1, is DTGVSQNPRHKITKRGQNVTFRCDPISEHNRLYWYRQTLGQGPEFLTYFQNEAQLEKSRLLSDRFSAERPKGSFSTLEIQRTEQGDSAMYLCASSLRGDTEAFFGQGTRLTVV.

As to this clonotype: A much more abundant neighbour one base away suggests this may be a read error. This chain connects TRBV11-3 to TRBJ2-5; D unresolved. Germline loops: CDR1 SGHNT, CDR2 YENEEA. Trimming cost V 5 bases and J 5 bases, with 9 bases left between them. CDR3 length equals 12 residues. This chain's CDR3 is CASSPRRETQYF. CDR3 DNA: TGTGCCAGCAGCCCGAGGCGGGAGACCCAGTACTTC.

The chain combines TRBV7-2 with TRBJ1-5; D not certain. Germline assignment: CDR1 SGHTA and CDR2 FQGNSA. The germline V and J ends were trimmed by 3 bases and 7 bases, with 13 bases remaining between them. CDR3 length: 14 residues. In DNA, the CDR3 is TGTGCCAGCAGCTTCCGGGTCGGAGGGCAGCCCCAGCATTTT. Its protein product is CASSFRVGGQPQHF.

This clonotype was seen many times. The chain couples TRBV19 to TRBJ2-3; 7 nucleotides line up with TRBD1. The ends lost 3 bases at V and 2 bases at J; junction bases unmatched: 5. The CDR3 runs to 15 residues. Germline loops: CDR1 LNHDA, CDR2 SQIVND (reference sequence). The CDR3 nucleotides are TGTGCCAGTAGTATGCTGGACAGGAACACAGATACGCAGTATTTT. This encodes CASSMLDRNTDTQYF. The variable domain in full, completed from reference TRBV19 and TRBJ2-3, reads DGGITQSPKYLFRKEGQNVTLSCEQNLNHDAMYWYRQDPGQGLRLIYYSQIVNDFQKGDIAEGYSVSREKKESFPLTVTSAQKNPTAFYLCASSMLDRNTDTQYFGPGTRLTVL.

This clonotype was detected many times. This chain links TRBV4-3 with TRBJ2-6, with D hard to call. This CDR3 region has 16 residues. V was pared by 0 bases and J by 4 bases, with 10 bases between. Germline CDR1 is LGHNA and CDR2 is YSLEER. The CDR3 bases are TGCGCCAGCAGCCAAGATCCCCCCGGAGGGGCCAACGTCCTGACTTTC. Encoded protein: CASSQDPPGGANVLTF.

As to this clonotype: Being one base from a much bigger clone, this may be a read error. The CDR3 DNA follows: TGCAGTGCTAGGCTCGGGGTTGGGTCTCATACGCAGTATTTT. It codes for CSARLGVGSHTQYF. The genes are TRBV20-1 and TRBJ2-3; D may be TRBD2 (5 bases). The CDR3 spans 14 residues. V lost 3 bases and J 7 bases, leaving 17 bases between the germline ends. The germline CDR1 and CDR2 sequences are DFQATT and SNEGSKA (reference sequence).

This clonotype was detected a few times. The V call is TRBV7-2, the J call TRBJ1-5, with 7 bases that match TRBD1. After removal of 5 bases from V and 4 bases from J, the junction contained 8 bases not matched to a gene. CDR1 SGHTA and CDR2 FQGNSA come from the germline V gene. This CDR3 contains 15 residues. The CDR3 DNA follows: TGTGCCAGCAGCCCGGGACAGTCGGCAAATCAGCCCCAGCATTTT. Translated: CASSPGQSANQPQHF.

The sample holds a few counts of this clonotype. This chain uses TRBV9 with TRBJ1-1; unclear D gene. Germline CDR1 reads SGDLS; CDR2 reads YYNGEE. Trimming removed 0 bases from V and 5 bases from J, with 11 bases in between. The CDR3 is 14 amino acids. The CDR3 DNA reads as TGTGCCAGCAGCGTAGAAGTCATGGGGACTGAAGCTTTCTTT. Its translation: CASSVEVMGTEAFF.

In its sample, this clonotype was seen many times. J is TRBJ1-5 and V is TRBV20-1, with 9 positions matching TRBD1. Germline-derived CDR1 and CDR2 are DFQATT and SNEGSKA (reference sequence). This CDR3 contains 14 residues. V lost 6 bases and J lost 5; bases outside the gene matches: 8. In nucleotides, the CDR3 is TGCAGTGCGCAAACAGGGGGCGTGGATCAGCCCCAGCATTTT. Translation gives CSAQTGGVDQPQHF.

This clonotype was seen many times. The chain employs TRBV6-2 or TRBV6-3 and TRBJ2-1, with no clear D. The CDR3 runs 11 residues. V was clipped by 6 bases and J by 10 bases, with 10 bases between them. Germline CDR1 MNHEY, CDR2 SVGEGT. CDR3 sequence: CASSHGPEQFF. CDR3 sequence (DNA): TGTGCCAGCAGCCACGGACCCGAGCAGTTCTTC.

This clonotype occurred many times. This sequence joins TRBV30 and TRBJ2-7, with TRBD1 matching over 8 bases. V shed 1 base, J shed 6 bases, and the junction held 14 bases outside the gene matches. The CDR3 covers 16 residues. The germline V gene has CDR1 GTSNPN and CDR2 SVGIG (reference sequence). CDR3 loop: CAWSGGKFGQGGEQYF. CDR3 DNA: TGTGCCTGGAGTGGGGGGAAATTCGGACAGGGCGGCGAGCAGTACTTC. The variable domain in full, with the rest retrieved from reference TRBV30 and TRBJ2-7, is SQTIHQWPATLVQPVGSPLSLECTVEGTSNPNLYWYRQAAGRGLQLLFYSVGIGQISSEVPQNLSASRPQDRQFILSSKKLLLSDSGFYLCAWSGGKFGQGGEQYFGPGTRLTVT.

This chain connects TRBV4-2 to TRBJ1-4, with 7 bases fitting TRBD1. Germline CDR1 reads LGHNA; CDR2 reads YNFKEQ. The CDR3 length is 16 residues. The ends lost 4 bases at V and 1 base at J; junction bases unmatched: 6. CDR3 DNA sequence: TGTGCCAGCAGCCCTAACGCAGGGGGAACTAATGAAAAACTGTTTTTT. This gives the protein CASSPNAGGTNEKLFF.

The V call is TRBV11-1, the J call TRBJ1-2; D unclear. V was clipped by 5 bases and J by 8 bases, with 12 bases between them. Germline V CDR1 and CDR2: SGHAT, FQDESV (reference sequence). There are 12 residues in the CDR3. CDR3: CASSLDPGGYTF. The DNA of the CDR3 is TGTGCCAGCAGCCTGGACCCCGGGGGCTACACCTTC.

The table lists this clonotype with a few counts. The rearrangement links TRBV18 to TRBJ1-1; TRBD1 matches at 9 bases. Trimming removed 4 bases from V and 6 bases from J; junction bases left unmatched: 9. Looked up from germline, CDR1 is KGHSH and CDR2 is LQKENI. The CDR3 extends over 15 amino acids. CDR3 sequence (DNA): TGTGCCAGCTCACTCACTGGGACAGGGAGGCCTGAAGCTTTCTTT. It yields the protein CASSLTGTGRPEAFF.

This clonotype has only a few counts. V usage is TRBV6-1 and J usage is TRBJ2-1, with D possibly being TRBD2 (6 bases). With 4 bases removed from V and 6 bases from J, the gap between germline ends came to 13 bases. The CDR3 contains 14 residues. The germline V gene has CDR1 MNHNS and CDR2 SASEGT. The CDR3 region has the DNA TGTGCCAGCAGTGCCCTCCCCGGGAGCAATGAGCAGTTCTTC. Translated: CASSALPGSNEQFF.

The rearrangement links TRBV5-1 to TRBJ2-7; D is undetermined. The CDR3 length is 12 residues. Germline V gives CDR1 SGHRS, CDR2 YFSETQ. The V and J ends lost 4 bases and 5 bases respectively, with 10 bases between them. The CDR3 DNA reads as TGCGCCAGCAGCGCGTCGGGCGACGAGCAGTACTTC. This encodes CASSASGDEQYF.